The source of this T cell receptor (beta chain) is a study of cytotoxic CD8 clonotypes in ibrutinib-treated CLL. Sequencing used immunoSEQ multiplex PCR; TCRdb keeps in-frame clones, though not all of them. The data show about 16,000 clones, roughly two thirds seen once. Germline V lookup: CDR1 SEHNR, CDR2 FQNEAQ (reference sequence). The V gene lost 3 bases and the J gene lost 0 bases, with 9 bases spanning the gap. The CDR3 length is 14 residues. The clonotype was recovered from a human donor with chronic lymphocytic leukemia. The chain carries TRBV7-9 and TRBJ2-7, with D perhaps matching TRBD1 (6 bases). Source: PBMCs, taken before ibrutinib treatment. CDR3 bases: TGTGCCAGCAGCTTCGGACAGACCTCCTACGAGCAGTACTTC. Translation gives CASSFGQTSYEQYF.